Each of the 10 T cell receptor beta chains below was sequenced from the same sample in a study of control samples from healthy donors and cancer patients. The table came from immunoSEQ multiplex PCR; TCRdb's copy has only in-frame clones and leaves some out. The table lists about 120,000 clones, 70% to 90% of them singletons. Material: blood. These receptors were taken from a man aged 40-55 years in good health.

This chain connects TRBV6-1 to TRBJ1-2; 10 nucleotides agree with TRBD1. V lost 3 bases to trimming and J lost 4 bases; unmatched junction nucleotides: 5. This CDR3 has 15 amino acids. Germline V CDR1 and CDR2: MNHNS, SASEGT. The DNA for the CDR3 is TGTGCCAGCAGTGATGGGACAGGGGTAATCTATGGCTACACCTTC. It specifies CASSDGTGVIYGYTF.

The chain uses TRBV18 and TRBJ1-6, with 9 bases lining up with TRBD1. Germline trimming cut 6 bases from V and 3 bases from J; bases unmatched to any gene: 18. The germline V gene has CDR1 KGHSH and CDR2 LQKENI. This CDR3 has 20 residues. The CDR3 sequence: CASSPSPGGTGLFYNSPLHF. The CDR3 region has the DNA TGTGCCAGCTCGCCCTCCCCCGGGGGGACAGGGCTTTTCTATAATTCACCCCTCCACTTT.

The chain couples TRBV5-1 to TRBJ1-1; a weak D match, TRBD1 (6 bases). This CDR3 is built from 14 residues. The germline V gene has CDR1 SGHRS and CDR2 YFSETQ. The V end was cut by 4 bases, the J end by 2 bases, with 12 bases between. Here the CDR3 reads CASSVRGTNTEAFF. The CDR3 DNA reads as TGCGCCAGCAGCGTCAGGGGAACTAACACTGAAGCTTTCTTT.

This rearrangement joins TRBV5-1 to TRBJ2-7; TRBD1 agrees at 7 bases. The CDR3 spans 15 residues. With V trimmed by 0 bases and J by 4 bases, 7 bases remained unmatched. The V gene's germline CDR1 is SGHRS and CDR2 YFSETQ. The CDR3 coding sequence is TGCGCCAGCAGCTTGGGTACAGGGGCTCTATACGAGCAGTACTTC. Amino acids: CASSLGTGALYEQYF.

V and J are TRBV6-2 or TRBV6-3 and TRBJ1-4; maybe TRBD1 (5 bases). Trimming cost V 6 bases and J 6 bases, with 17 bases left between them. CDR3 size: 15 residues. The germline CDR1 and CDR2 sequences are MNHEY and SVGEGT. The CDR3 region is CASSRPEGRHEKLFF. CDR3 in DNA: TGTGCCAGCAGCCGCCCCGAGGGGCGCCATGAAAAACTGTTTTTT.

This clone turned up a few times. The J gene is TRBJ1-3, the V gene TRBV28; no clear D gene. The V and J ends lost 4 bases and 0 bases respectively, with 16 bases between them. This CDR3 is built from 17 residues. CDR1 and CDR2 from the germline V gene are MDHEN and SYDVKM. The CDR3: CASSSSALIHSGNTIYF. The CDR3 coding sequence is TGTGCCAGCAGTTCGAGTGCGTTGATCCACTCTGGAAACACCATATATTTT.

The rearrangement joins TRBV3-1 (or the pseudogene TRBV3-2) to TRBJ2-1; D may be TRBD1 (6 bases). CDR3 size: 13 residues. Trimming cost V 3 bases and J 9 bases, with 12 bases left between them. Germline loops: CDR1 LGHDT, CDR2 YNNKEL (reference sequence). CDR3 coding DNA: TGTGCCAGCAGCCATAGAGGGGGAGCTGAGCAGTTCTTC. Its translation: CASSHRGGAEQFF.

J is TRBJ1-6 and V is TRBV6-4; D is undetermined. Germline values: CDR1 MRHNA, CDR2 SNTAGT. This CDR3 is built from 18 residues. V was shortened by 6 bases and J by 2 bases, with 20 bases between the two germline ends. CDR3 bases: TGTGCCAGCAGCGCAAGGGAACAGCCGAAAACCTATAATTCACCCCTCCACTTT. Residues: CASSAREQPKTYNSPLHF.

This clone was counted a single time. The CDR3 reads CATSDSTDSGNTIYF. The CDR3 DNA reads as TGTGCCACCAGTGATTCCACGGACTCTGGAAACACCATATATTTT. The chain employs TRBV24-1 and TRBJ2-2; unclear D gene. Near its end, the DNA agrees better with TRBJ1-3, so the J call may be wrong. This CDR3 comprises 15 residues. Germline CDR1 reads KGHDR; CDR2 reads SFDVKD.

The rearrangement uses TRBV6-2 or TRBV6-3 and TRBJ2-3; 11 bases align to TRBD1. The CDR3 length is 15 residues. Losses at the gene ends were 6 bases for V and 5 bases for J; bases not matched to a gene: 7. Germline V gene lookup returns CDR1 MNHEY and CDR2 SVGEGT. This CDR3 reads CASSRGQGAGDTQYF. The CDR3 nucleotides read TGTGCCAGCAGCCGCGGACAGGGGGCTGGAGATACGCAGTATTTT.